Listed below are T cell receptor beta chains from one sample, sequenced in a study of shared clonotypes between healthy human individuals. Clones were sequenced by immunoSEQ multiplex PCR, and TCRdb holds only the in-frame ones, with some missing. The sample comprises some 2.3 million clones, more than 80% of which are singletons, and around 0.4% rests with the top ten. Sequencing used naive CD4+ T cells from PBMCs. These receptors originate from a man younger than 35 in good health. Some clones in this sample may be carry-over from other donors' samples. Each CDR3 is given with its conserved first and last residue. D genes are given only for firm matches. The listing skips clone size in some rows; elsewhere it reads once, few, many or a size class.

d_call,j_call,clone_size,v_call,cdr3_aa,cdr3_nt
-,TRBJ1-1,few,TRBV28,CASSELMNTEAFF,TGTGCCAGCAGTGAACTAATGAACACTGAAGCTTTCTTT
-,TRBJ1-2,-,TRBV6-5,CASKVLYRDYGYTF,TGTGCCAGCAAAGTACTTTACAGGGACTATGGCTACACCTTC
TRBD2,TRBJ2-1,-,TRBV2,CASSGTSGRVSEQFF,TGTGCCAGCAGTGGAACTAGCGGGAGGGTAAGTGAGCAGTTCTTC
TRBD2,TRBJ2-3,-,TRBV9,CASSGPYSGSGDTQYF,TGTGCCAGCAGCGGTCCTTATAGCGGGAGTGGGGATACGCAGTATTTT
TRBD1,TRBJ2-7,-,TRBV5-1,CASSTGQGNSNEQYF,TGCGCCAGCAGCACTGGACAGGGGAATTCCAACGAGCAGTACTTC
-,TRBJ2-4,-,TRBV25-1,CASGDFVNIQYF,TGTGCCAGCGGGGATTTTGTAAACATTCAGTACTTC
-,TRBJ2-7,-,TRBV11-2,CASSPISSSYEQYF,TGTGCCAGCAGCCCAATCTCGAGCTCCTACGAGCAGTACTTC
TRBD1,TRBJ1-3,-,TRBV7-2,CASSFGTAGNTIYF,TGTGCCAGCAGCTTCGGGACAGCCGGAAACACCATATATTTT
TRBD1,TRBJ2-7,-,TRBV7-2,CASSLRDRVFYEQYF,TGTGCCAGCAGCCTCCGGGACAGGGTTTTCTACGAGCAGTACTTC
TRBD2,TRBJ2-2,-,TRBV6-5,CASSYLASGNTGELFF,TGTGCCAGCAGTTACTTGGCTAGCGGGAACACCGGGGAGCTGTTTTTT
-,TRBJ2-7,-,TRBV29-1,CSVARTPGGGYEQYF,TGCAGCGTTGCAAGGACTCCCGGGGGTGGCTACGAGCAGTACTTC
-,TRBJ1-2,-,TRBV28,CASSATGSNYGYTF,TGTGCCAGCAGTGCGACAGGCTCTAACTATGGCTACACCTTC
-,TRBJ2-6,-,TRBV11-2,CASSLVFGRTAGANVLTF,TGTGCCAGCAGCTTAGTGTTCGGCAGAACGGCGGGGGCCAACGTCCTGACTTTC
TRBD1,TRBJ2-5,-,TRBV9,CASSLEGAGGETQYF,TGTGCCAGCAGCCTCGAGGGGGCAGGCGGAGAGACCCAGTACTTC
-,TRBJ1-5,-,TRBV5-6,CASSFYRFGNNQPQHF,TGTGCCAGCAGCTTTTACAGGTTTGGAAACAATCAGCCCCAGCATTTT
-,TRBJ1-5,-,TRBV5-1,CASSLGSEGQPQHF,TGCGCCAGCAGCTTGGGTTCAGAGGGGCAGCCCCAGCATTTT
-,TRBJ2-1,once,TRBV4-2,CASSQDITNNEQFF,TGTGCCAGCAGCCAAGATATAACTAACAATGAGCAGTTCTTC
-,TRBJ1-2,once,TRBV6-5,CASKIDRRRNYGYTF,TGTGCCAGCAAAATAGACAGACGCAGGAACTATGGCTACACCTTC
-,TRBJ2-2,-,TRBV5-1,CASSEQGANTGELFF,TGCGCCAGTTCGGAACAGGGAGCGAACACCGGGGAGCTGTTTTTT
TRBD2,TRBJ2-5,-,TRBV5-1,CASSDPGGSETQYF,TGCGCCAGCAGCGACCCGGGGGGAAGCGAGACCCAGTACTTC
TRBD1,TRBJ2-7,-,TRBV11-2,CASSPWDRPYEQYF,TGTGCCAGCAGCCCATGGGACAGGCCCTACGAGCAGTACTTC
TRBD1,TRBJ1-5,-,TRBV7-2,CASSYRDRGLNQPQHF,TGTGCCAGCAGCTACCGGGACAGGGGGCTCAATCAGCCCCAGCATTTT
TRBD2,TRBJ2-1,once,TRBV5-5,CASRSITSGIVEQFF,TGTGCCAGCCGATCAATTACTAGCGGGATTGTTGAGCAGTTCTTC
TRBD2,TRBJ2-5,-,TRBV5-1,CASSRGLAGVWETQYF,TGCGCCAGCAGCCGGGGACTAGCGGGAGTTTGGGAGACCCAGTACTTC
-,TRBJ2-5,-,TRBV6-6,CASSYSYPGLETQYF,TGTGCCAGCAGTTACTCGTACCCAGGGCTTGAGACCCAGTACTTC
-,TRBJ2-4,-,TRBV28,CASSVGGDSAKNIQYF,TGTGCCAGCAGTGTAGGGGGGGACTCAGCCAAAAACATTCAGTACTTC
-,TRBJ2-1,-,TRBV6-1,CASSDPMTRGYGQFF,TGTGCCAGCAGTGACCCAATGACCCGCGGGTACGGGCAGTTCTTC
TRBD1,TRBJ2-7,once,TRBV28,CASRTTGASYEQYF,TGTGCCAGCAGGACGACAGGGGCTTCCTACGAGCAGTACTTC
-,TRBJ1-4,-,TRBV4-1,CASSQDRRGDRGAKLFF,TGCGCCAGCAGCCAAGATAGAAGGGGAGACCGGGGGGCCAAACTGTTTTTT
TRBD2,TRBJ2-5,once,TRBV7-2,CASSPQTSGSETQYF,TGTGCCAGCAGCCCGCAGACTAGCGGGAGTGAGACCCAGTACTTC
-,TRBJ1-2,-,TRBV6-9,CASSYGLVGPTPNGYTF,TGTGCCAGCAGTTATGGATTAGTTGGCCCGACGCCAAACGGCTACACCTTC
-,TRBJ2-5,-,TRBV15,CATSSGLLQETQYF,TGTGCCACCAGCAGTGGACTACTCCAAGAGACCCAGTACTTC
-,TRBJ2-1,-,TRBV1,CTSSPLAGVFYEQFF,TGCACCAGCAGCCCCCTAGCGGGAGTTTTCTATGAGCAGTTCTTC
-,TRBJ2-2,-,TRBV9,CASSPTGPSNTGELFF,TGTGCCAGCAGCCCGACAGGCCCCTCGAACACCGGGGAGCTGTTTTTT
TRBD1,TRBJ1-2,-,TRBV18,CASSPLGTGRNYGYTF,TGTGCCAGCTCCCCCCTCGGGACAGGGAGAAACTATGGCTACACCTTC
-,TRBJ1-6,-,TRBV30,CAWSGPGEVTSPLHF,TGTGCCTGGAGTGGGCCGGGTGAAGTAACATCACCCCTCCACTTT
TRBD1,TRBJ2-6,-,TRBV7-3,CASSRQGASGANVLTF,TGTGCCAGCAGTAGACAGGGGGCGTCTGGGGCCAACGTCCTGACTTTC
-,TRBJ1-1,-,TRBV5-4,CASSSVRQAPSEAFF,TGTGCCAGCAGCTCCGTCCGTCAGGCCCCCAGTGAAGCTTTCTTT
TRBD2,TRBJ2-7,-,TRBV7-2,CASSYPPFGVAGKYEQYF,TGTGCCAGCAGCTACCCCCCTTTTGGGGTAGCGGGAAAATACGAGCAGTACTTC
-,TRBJ1-2,-,TRBV30,CAWSPGLSGYTF,TGTGCCTGGAGCCCGGGGCTCTCTGGCTACACCTTC
-,TRBJ2-7,-,TRBV4-3,CASSQVVGSSYEQYF,TGCGCCAGCAGCCAAGTGGTCGGGAGCTCCTACGAGCAGTACTTC